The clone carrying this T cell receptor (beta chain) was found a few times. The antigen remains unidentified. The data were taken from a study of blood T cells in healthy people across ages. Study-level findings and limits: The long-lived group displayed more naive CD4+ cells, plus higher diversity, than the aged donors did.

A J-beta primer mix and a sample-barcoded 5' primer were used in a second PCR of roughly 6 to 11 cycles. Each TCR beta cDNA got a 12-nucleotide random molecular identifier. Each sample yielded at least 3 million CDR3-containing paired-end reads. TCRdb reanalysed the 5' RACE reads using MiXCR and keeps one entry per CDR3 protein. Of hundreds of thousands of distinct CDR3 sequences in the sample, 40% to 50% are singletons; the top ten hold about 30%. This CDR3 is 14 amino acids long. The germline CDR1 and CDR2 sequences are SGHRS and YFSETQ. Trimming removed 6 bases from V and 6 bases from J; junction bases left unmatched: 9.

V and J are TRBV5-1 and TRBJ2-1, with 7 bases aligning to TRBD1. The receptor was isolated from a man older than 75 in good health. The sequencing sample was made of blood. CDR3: CASKTGTATNEQFF. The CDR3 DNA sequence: TGCGCCAGCAAAACCGGGACAGCTACCAATGAGCAGTTCTTC.